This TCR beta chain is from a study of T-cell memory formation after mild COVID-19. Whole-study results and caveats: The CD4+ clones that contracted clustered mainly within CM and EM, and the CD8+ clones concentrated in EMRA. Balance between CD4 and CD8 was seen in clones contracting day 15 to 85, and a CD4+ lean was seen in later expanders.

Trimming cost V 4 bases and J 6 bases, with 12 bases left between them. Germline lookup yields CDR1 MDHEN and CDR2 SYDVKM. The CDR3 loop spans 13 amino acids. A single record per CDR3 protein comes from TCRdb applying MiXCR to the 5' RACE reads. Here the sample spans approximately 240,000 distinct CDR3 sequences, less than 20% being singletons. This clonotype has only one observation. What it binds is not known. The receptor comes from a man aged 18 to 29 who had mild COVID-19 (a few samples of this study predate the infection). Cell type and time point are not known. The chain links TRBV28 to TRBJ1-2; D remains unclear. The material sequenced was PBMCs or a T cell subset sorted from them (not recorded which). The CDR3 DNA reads TGTGCCAGCAGTTCCCAACCCCGGGATGGCTACACCTTC. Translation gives CASSSQPRDGYTF.